The present TCR beta chain was sequenced within a study of cytomegalovirus exposure and HLA in healthy donors. Findings of the study overall: Across donors, most TCRs were seen rarely, yet some public ones were widespread. High specificity and sensitivity for cytomegalovirus status were reported for the classifier. The authors enumerated over 150 TCR beta chains as linked to cytomegalovirus.

In this sample, this clone turned up once. The antigen is undetermined. Generated by immunoSEQ multiplex PCR, the TCRdb table keeps only in-frame clones and is missing some. The data contain 120,000 or so clones, 80% to 90% of them seen just once; the ten biggest clones take up approximately 2.1%. J was trimmed by 4 bases and V by 1 base; bases with no gene match: 9. Germline CDR1 and CDR2: SGHTA and FQGNSA. CDR3 length: 16 residues. Sequenced sample: PBMCs. The chain couples TRBV7-2 to TRBJ2-7; 8 bases are a match to TRBD2. This TCR was sampled from a woman under 30 in good health and CMV-seronegative. In DNA form, the CDR3 reads TGTGCCAGCAGCTTAGGGCCTGGGACTAGTGCTTACGAGCAGTACTTC. This translates into CASSLGPGTSAYEQYF.